These 21 T cell receptor beta chains were all obtained from the same sample, sequenced in a study of blood T cell repertoires in COVID-19. TCRdb keeps only in-frame clones here, not all; method: immunoSEQ multiplex PCR. This sample carries under 250,000 clones, around 90% of them seen once, and the ten largest clones take roughly 6.5%. The sequenced sample was peripheral blood. The receptors stem from a man in his sixties who had recovered from COVID-19.

The chain links TRBV18 to TRBJ2-3; TRBD1 is a possible D gene (6 bases). This CDR3 has 17 residues. V shed 6 bases and J shed 2 bases, with 21 bases lying between them. From germline, CDR1 is KGHSH and CDR2 LQKENI. The chain's CDR3 is CASSPSGTILSTDTQYF. The CDR3 DNA is TGTGCCAGCTCTCCTTCCGGGACAATCCTTTCCACAGATACGCAGTATTTT.

The chain couples TRBV4-1 to TRBJ1-5; D perhaps matches TRBD1 (5 bases). Trimming took off 0 bases at V and 7 bases at J, with 10 bases between the two ends. The germline V gene has CDR1 MGHRA and CDR2 YSYEKL. The CDR3 is made up of 14 amino acids. CDR3: CASSQEPGRQPQHF. CDR3 DNA: TGCGCCAGCAGCCAAGAGCCAGGGAGGCAGCCCCAGCATTTT.

This chain uses TRBV5-4 with TRBJ1-6; D possibly corresponds to TRBD1 (5 bases). The CDR3 consists of 15 residues. Germline V gene data show CDR1 as SGHNT and CDR2 as YYREEE (reference sequence). V lost 1 base and J 8 bases, leaving 13 bases between the germline ends. The CDR3 coding sequence is TGTGCCAGCAGCTTGACAGGAGACCTTTATTCACCCCTCCACTTT. It codes for CASSLTGDLYSPLHF. Based on the CDR3 plus reference TRBV5-4 and TRBJ1-6, the full variable domain is ETGVTQSPTHLIKTRGQQVTLRCSSQSGHNTVSWYQQALGQGPQFIFQYYREEENGRGNFPPRFSGLQFPNYSSELNVNALELDDSALYLCASSLTGDLYSPLHFGNGTRLTVT.

The chain employs TRBV4-2 and TRBJ2-3; tentative D call: TRBD2 (5 bases). This CDR3 comprises 13 residues. Germline values: CDR1 LGHNA, CDR2 YNFKEQ. V was pared by 4 bases and J by 3 bases, with 8 bases between. The DNA of the CDR3 is TGTGCCAGCAGCCCCGGGATTACAGATACGCAGTATTTT. Amino acids: CASSPGITDTQYF.

The J gene is TRBJ1-6, the V gene TRBV4-1; the D is unclear. Trimming took off 1 base at V and 9 bases at J, with 7 bases between the two ends. Germline values: CDR1 MGHRA, CDR2 YSYEKL. The CDR3 covers 13 residues. CDR3 bases: TGCGCCAGCAGCCAAGTGGTCAGTTCACCCCTCCACTTT. Amino acids: CASSQVVSSPLHF.

V usage is TRBV7-6 and J usage is TRBJ1-2; 7 bases are shared with TRBD1. The germline V gene has CDR1 SGHVS and CDR2 FNYEAQ. The CDR3 extends over 15 amino acids. V was clipped by 4 bases and J by 4 bases; unmatched bases: 9. The CDR3 sequence: CASSSGDSVFYGYTF. In DNA, the CDR3 is TGTGCCAGCAGCTCGGGGGACAGCGTCTTCTATGGCTACACCTTC.

The V gene is TRBV5-4, the J gene TRBJ1-5, with D perhaps TRBD1 (5 bases). Germline V gives CDR1 SGHNT, CDR2 YYREEE (reference sequence). V shed 0 bases and J shed 6 bases, with 10 bases lying between them. CDR3 length: 14 amino acids. The CDR3 loop reads CASSLEGRGQPQHF. DNA for the CDR3: TGTGCCAGCAGCTTGGAGGGGCGCGGTCAGCCCCAGCATTTT.

This chain joins TRBV18 and TRBJ2-7, with D unclear. Looked up from germline, CDR1 is KGHSH and CDR2 is LQKENI. Trimming took 4 bases from V and 0 from J, leaving 10 bases between them. CDR3 length: 14 amino acids. The CDR3 sequence: CASSLEKSSYEQYF. CDR3 bases: TGTGCCAGCTCACTAGAGAAGAGCTCCTACGAGCAGTACTTC. Supplemented by reference TRBV18 and TRBJ2-7, the full variable domain reads NAGVMQNPRHLVRRRGQEARLRCSPMKGHSHVYWYRQLPEEGLKFMVYLQKENIIDESGMPKERFSAEFPKEGPSILRIQQVVRGDSAAYFCASSLEKSSYEQYFGPGTRLTVT.

V usage is TRBV27 and J usage is TRBJ1-5, with 7 bases that match TRBD1. The germline V gene encodes CDR1 MNHEY and CDR2 SMNVEV (reference sequence). This CDR3 is built from 14 residues. V shed 5 bases, J shed 2 bases, and the junction held 3 bases outside the gene matches. CDR3 nucleotide sequence: TGTGCCAGCAGTAACAGGGGTGGCAATCAGCCCCAGCATTTT. Encoded protein: CASSNRGGNQPQHF.

To note about this clone: Germline is not matched at one junction end, which may reflect a read error. The chain has TRBV24-1 and TRBJ1-4, with 9 positions matching TRBD1. Germline V lookup: CDR1 KGHDR, CDR2 SFDVKD. This CDR3 comprises 16 residues. CDR3 in amino acids: CTTSAGTGFMGEKLFF. The CDR3 coding sequence is TGTACCACCTCAGCGGGGACAGGGTTCATGGGTGAAAAACTGTTTTTT.

The J gene is TRBJ1-2, the V gene TRBV29-1, with D tentatively TRBD1 (6 bases). Germline CDR1 SQVTM, CDR2 ANQGSEA. The length of the CDR3 is 13 residues. Trimming cost V 6 bases and J 0 bases, with 11 bases left between them. The CDR3 loop reads CSVVDRANYGYTF. The CDR3 DNA reads TGCAGCGTGGTGGACAGAGCTAACTATGGCTACACCTTC.

This sequence joins TRBV5-1 and TRBJ1-4; maybe TRBD1 (5 bases). From germline, CDR1 is SGHRS and CDR2 YFSETQ. This CDR3 comprises 14 residues. The V and J ends lost 2 bases and 8 bases respectively, with 13 bases between them. CDR3 loop: CASSFNQGGEKLFF. The CDR3 nucleotides are TGCGCCAGCAGCTTCAACCAGGGAGGAGAAAAACTGTTTTTT. The whole variable domain, remainder taken from reference TRBV5-1 and TRBJ1-4, is KAGVTQTPRYLIKTRGQQVTLSCSPISGHRSVSWYQQTPGQGLQFLFEYFSETQRNKGNFPGRFSGRQFSNSRSEMNVSTLELGDSALYLCASSFNQGGEKLFFGSGTQLSVL.

The chain joins TRBV2 to TRBJ1-6; no clear D gene. The CDR3 sequence is 12 residues long. Germline V gene data show CDR1 as SNHLY and CDR2 as FYNNEI. V was clipped by 5 bases and J by 13 bases, with 12 bases between them. CDR3 in amino acids: CASSPQVFPLHF. The CDR3 DNA sequence: TGTGCCAGCAGTCCCCAGGTTTTCCCCCTCCACTTT. Complete variable domain (other parts from reference TRBV2 and TRBJ1-6): EPEVTQTPSHQVTQMGQEVILRCVPISNHLYFYWYRQILGQKVEFLVSFYNNEISEKSEIFDDQFSVERPDGSNFTLKIRSTKLEDSAMYFCASSPQVFPLHFGNGTRLTVT.

CDR3 loop: CASSLQGLWQYF. Written as DNA, the CDR3 is TGTGCCAGCAGTCTACAGGGGTTATGGCAGTACTTC. The genes are TRBV28 and TRBJ2-7; TRBD1 matches 7 bases. The germline CDR1 and CDR2 sequences are MDHEN and SYDVKM. This CDR3 contains 12 residues. With V trimmed by 5 bases and J by 9 bases, 7 bases remained unmatched.

The gene calls are TRBV14 and TRBJ1-1, with D uncertain. There are 13 residues in the CDR3. The germline V gene encodes CDR1 SGHDN and CDR2 FVKESK. V was cut by 5 bases and J by 0 bases, with 7 bases left in between. The CDR3 DNA sequence: TGTGCCAGCAGCAGTCAGTTGAACACTGAAGCTTTCTTT. Translation gives CASSSQLNTEAFF.

This chain links TRBV27 with TRBJ2-1; 9 positions agree with TRBD1. The V gene's germline CDR1 is MNHEY and CDR2 SMNVEV (reference sequence). V dropped 1 base and J dropped 7; count of bases not matched to a gene: 2. This CDR3 has 14 residues. CDR3 bases: TGTGCCAGCAGTTTATACAGGGGGCGTAATGAGCAGTTCTTC. This gives the protein CASSLYRGRNEQFF.

This clone was seen just once. This chain joins TRBV3-1 (or the pseudogene TRBV3-2) and TRBJ2-7; 7 bases agree with TRBD1. V gave up 4 bases and J gave up 10 bases; unmatched junction bases: 7. The CDR3 covers 12 residues. Per the germline V gene, CDR1 is LGHDT and CDR2 is YNNKEL (reference sequence). For the CDR3, the DNA is TGTGCCAGCAGCCCCGGGACAGATAACCAGTACTTC. This codes for CASSPGTDNQYF.

The V call is TRBV7-6, the J call TRBJ1-1; the D is unclear. Germline V gives CDR1 SGHVS, CDR2 FNYEAQ. The CDR3 loop spans 16 amino acids. The V gene lost 1 base and the J gene lost 2 bases, with 14 bases spanning the gap. Written as DNA, the CDR3 is TGTGCCAGCAGCTTAGGGCAGGCAGCTATAAACACTGAAGCTTTCTTT. It translates to CASSLGQAAINTEAFF.

The chain joins TRBV30 to TRBJ2-7, with D possibly being TRBD1 (5 bases). In germline, CDR1 is GTSNPN, CDR2 SVGIG (reference sequence). V shed 2 bases and J shed 6 bases, with 11 bases lying between them. This CDR3 is built from 12 residues. The DNA for the CDR3 is TGTGCCTGGAGTCTCACACAGGCCGAGCAGTACTTC. Its translation: CAWSLTQAEQYF.

This chain links TRBV18 with TRBJ2-5; D not resolved. Germline CDR1 and CDR2: KGHSH and LQKENI. Deletions cut 7 bases from V and 1 base from J, with 10 bases between. The CDR3 covers 13 residues. The CDR3 protein is CASFGRLQETQYF. The CDR3 nucleotides read TGTGCCAGCTTTGGCCGCCTCCAAGAGACCCAGTACTTC.

This clone was found once. The chain uses TRBV29-1 and TRBJ2-6; no clear D. CDR1 and CDR2 from the germline V gene are SQVTM and ANQGSEA. The CDR3 covers 16 residues. V lost 4 bases and J 0 bases, leaving 13 bases between the germline ends. As DNA, the CDR3 is TGCAGCGTTGTGGTAGGAGTAACCTCTGGGGCCAACGTCCTGACTTTC. This translates into CSVVVGVTSGANVLTF.